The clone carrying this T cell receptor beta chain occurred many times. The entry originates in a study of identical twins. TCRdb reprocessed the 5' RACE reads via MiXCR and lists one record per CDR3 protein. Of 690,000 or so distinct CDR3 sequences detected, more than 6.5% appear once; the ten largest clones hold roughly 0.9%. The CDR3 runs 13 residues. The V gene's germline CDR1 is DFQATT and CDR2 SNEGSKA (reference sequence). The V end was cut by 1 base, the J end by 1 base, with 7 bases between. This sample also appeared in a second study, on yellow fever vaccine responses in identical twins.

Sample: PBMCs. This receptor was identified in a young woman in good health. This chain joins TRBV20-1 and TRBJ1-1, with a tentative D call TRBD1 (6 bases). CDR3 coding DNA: TGCAGTGCTAGAGTAGGGGGGAACACTGAAGCTTTCTTT. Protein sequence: CSARVGGNTEAFF.